Listed here is a single T cell receptor (beta chain). These data belong to a study of blood T cell repertoires in COVID-19. The method was immunoSEQ multiplex PCR; TCRdb's version includes in-frame clones alone and lacks a portion of them. The sample includes 300,000 to 350,000 clones, more than 70% of them seen just once. J gave up 0 bases and V 8 bases, and 14 bases lay outside the gene matches. Germline lookup yields CDR1 MDHEN and CDR2 SYDVKM. CDR3 length equals 18 residues. Sequenced sample: peripheral blood. The chain uses TRBV28 and TRBJ1-5; TRBD1 agrees at 9 bases. The clonotype comes from a woman aged 70-85 years with COVID-19, enrolled during active disease. The DNA of the CDR3 is TGTGCCAGCTCCGAAGGGGGACAGGGCACTTATAGCAATCAGCCCCAGCATTTT. Amino acids: CASSEGGQGTYSNQPQHF.